Shown below are 16 T cell receptor beta chains from a single sample sequenced in a study of cytomegalovirus exposure and HLA in healthy donors. The PCR ran on 60 Vbeta and 13 Jbeta primers. The protocol was immunoSEQ multiplex PCR, while the TCRdb copy is restricted to in-frame clones and leaves out a portion. The sample shows 95,000 to 150,000 clones, roughly three fifths of them seen only once. Sequenced sample: PBMCs. Receptors were obtained from a middle-aged woman in good health and CMV-seropositive.

This clone was seen only a few times. The chain recombines TRBV5-1 with TRBJ2-4, with 7 bases identical to TRBD1. Per the germline V gene, CDR1 is SGHRS and CDR2 is YFSETQ. V trimming: 3 bases; J trimming: 3 bases; junction bases outside the gene matches: 6. This CDR3 is 15 amino acids long. As DNA, the CDR3 is TGCGCCAGCAGCTCGACAGGGTATGGCAAAAACATTCAGTACTTC. This encodes CASSSTGYGKNIQYF.

This sequence joins TRBV5-4 and TRBJ2-3; D is perhaps TRBD2 (6 bases). V was cut by 10 bases and J by 2 bases, with 14 bases left in between. The CDR3 is 13 residues long. The germline CDR1 and CDR2 sequences are SGHNT and YYREEE (reference sequence). The CDR3 loop is CASGLPHTDTQYF. For the CDR3, the DNA is TGTGCCTCGGGACTTCCCCACACAGATACGCAGTATTTT.

The chain is built from TRBV9 and TRBJ2-5, with a possible D match to TRBD2 (5 bases). Near its end, the DNA agrees better with TRBJ2-7, so the J call may be wrong. Germline CDR1 reads SGDLS; CDR2 reads YYNGEE. The CDR3 runs to 14 residues. Here the CDR3 reads CASSVGTLPYEQYF. In DNA form, the CDR3 reads TGTGCCAGCAGCGTAGGGACTCTACCCTACGAGCAGTACTTC.

The chain combines TRBV27 with TRBJ1-1; D may be TRBD1 (6 bases). This CDR3 region has 13 residues. CDR1 is MNHEY, CDR2 SMNVEV, per germline (reference sequence). The V gene lost 5 bases and the J gene lost 5 bases, with 12 bases spanning the gap. In nucleotides, the CDR3 is TGTGCCAGCAGTCCTTACAGGGATACTGAAGCTTTCTTT. Translation gives CASSPYRDTEAFF.

This sequence joins TRBV15 and TRBJ2-7, with D tentatively TRBD2 (6 bases). Germline CDR1 is LNHNV and CDR2 is YYDKDF (reference sequence). V shed 0 bases and J shed 4 bases, with 13 bases lying between them. The CDR3 sequence is 15 residues long. DNA for the CDR3: TGTGCCACCAGCAGAGAGGGGCTAGCGACATACGAGCAGTACTTC. Translating gives CATSREGLATYEQYF.

The chain recombines TRBV10-1 with TRBJ2-7; TRBD2 matches at 7 bases. CDR1 is WNHNN and CDR2 is SYGVQD in the germline V gene (reference sequence). V trimming: 4 bases; J trimming: 6 bases; junction bases outside the gene matches: 0. The CDR3 covers 11 residues. DNA for the CDR3: TGCGCCAGCAGTGGCGGGGGCGAGCAGTACTTC. This translates into CASSGGGEQYF.

The chain joins TRBV12-5 to TRBJ1-2; unclear D gene. Germline loops: CDR1 LGHNT, CDR2 FRNRAP. This CDR3 is 15 amino acids long. Trimming pared 5 bases from V and 0 bases from J, leaving 13 bases between. CDR3 in amino acids: CASGPPVATNYGYTF. The DNA for the CDR3 is TGTGCTAGTGGTCCACCAGTAGCGACTAACTATGGCTACACCTTC.

The chain joins TRBV19 to TRBJ2-7, with 11 bases matching TRBD1. This CDR3 has 15 amino acids. Germline V lookup: CDR1 LNHDA, CDR2 SQIVND (reference sequence). The V segment lost 5 bases and the J segment 4 bases; nucleotides outside the gene matches: 7. The CDR3 loop is CASSPRTGGIYEQYF. CDR3 nucleotide sequence: TGTGCCAGTAGTCCCAGGACAGGGGGCATATACGAGCAGTACTTC.

The J gene is TRBJ2-1, the V gene TRBV27, with 14 positions matching TRBD2. Germline V gives CDR1 MNHEY, CDR2 SMNVEV (reference sequence). V lost 7 bases, J lost 7 bases, and 9 bases stayed unmatched. The CDR3 has 16 amino acids. CDR3 sequence: CASTKWGTSGGNEQFF. The DNA for the CDR3 is TGTGCCAGCACCAAATGGGGGACTAGCGGGGGAAATGAGCAGTTCTTC.

V usage is TRBV5-1 and J usage is TRBJ2-3; D not certain. CDR3 length: 14 residues. V lost 0 bases, J lost 1 base, and 6 bases lay in between. CDR1 SGHRS and CDR2 YFSETQ come from the germline V gene. CDR3 protein: CASSLDGGTDTQYF. The CDR3 DNA reads as TGCGCCAGCAGCTTGGACGGAGGCACAGATACGCAGTATTTT.

This chain joins TRBV6-5 and TRBJ1-6; 8 bases agree with TRBD1. The length of the CDR3 is 14 residues. Germline V lookup: CDR1 MNHEY, CDR2 SVGAGI. V shed 5 bases, J shed 8 bases, and the junction held 5 bases outside the gene matches. CDR3 protein: CASSERQGYSPLHF. The CDR3, as DNA: TGTGCCAGCAGTGAAAGACAGGGGTATTCACCCCTCCACTTT.

The genes are TRBV6-5 and TRBJ1-1; maybe TRBD1 (6 bases). Germline lookup yields CDR1 MNHEY and CDR2 SVGAGI. Trimming pared 2 bases from V and 2 bases from J, leaving 9 bases between. The CDR3 covers 14 residues. This chain's CDR3 is CASSYADSNTEAFF. CDR3 DNA sequence: TGTGCCAGCAGTTACGCGGACAGTAACACTGAAGCTTTCTTT.

V gene TRBV5-1 combines with J gene TRBJ2-7, with 7 bases fitting TRBD1. CDR3 size: 14 residues. Trimming took 2 bases from V and 3 from J; bases not matched to a gene: 5. Germline V gene sequence: CDR1 SGHRS, CDR2 YFSETQ. The CDR3 protein is CASSLPGQRYEQYF. CDR3 coding DNA: TGCGCCAGCAGCTTACCGGGACAGCGCTACGAGCAGTACTTC.

This chain joins TRBV15 and TRBJ2-7, with TRBD2 identical over 13 bases. V gave up 1 base and J gave up 2 bases; unmatched junction bases: 2. Germline assignment: CDR1 LNHNV and CDR2 YYDKDF (reference sequence). There are 16 residues in the CDR3. CDR3: CATSRGGTSGTYEQYF. CDR3 nucleotides: TGTGCCACCAGCAGAGGCGGGACTAGCGGGACCTACGAGCAGTACTTC. The variable domain in full, with the rest retrieved from reference TRBV15 and TRBJ2-7, is DAMVIQNPRYQVTQFGKPVTLSCSQTLNHNVMYWYQQKSSQAPKLLFHYYDKDFNNEADTPDNFQSRRPNTSFCFLDIRSPGLGDTAMYLCATSRGGTSGTYEQYFGPGTRLTVT.

This chain links TRBV5-6 with TRBJ2-3; no definite D call. This CDR3 has 17 residues. CDR1 SGHDT and CDR2 YYEEEE come from the germline V gene. Between the trimmed V and J ends, which lost 0 bases and 4 bases, there was a span of 18 bases. CDR3 sequence: CASSLASSDRMADTQYF. In DNA, the CDR3 is TGTGCCAGCAGCTTGGCCTCGAGCGACCGTATGGCAGATACGCAGTATTTT.

The chain is built from TRBV6-5 and TRBJ2-7; D is unresolved. Looked up from germline, CDR1 is MNHEY and CDR2 is SVGAGI. CDR3 length: 14 residues. Trimming took 4 bases from V and 3 from J, leaving 13 bases between them. CDR3: CASSSRNGYYEQYF. CDR3 DNA: TGTGCCAGCAGTTCGAGAAACGGGTACTACGAGCAGTACTTC.